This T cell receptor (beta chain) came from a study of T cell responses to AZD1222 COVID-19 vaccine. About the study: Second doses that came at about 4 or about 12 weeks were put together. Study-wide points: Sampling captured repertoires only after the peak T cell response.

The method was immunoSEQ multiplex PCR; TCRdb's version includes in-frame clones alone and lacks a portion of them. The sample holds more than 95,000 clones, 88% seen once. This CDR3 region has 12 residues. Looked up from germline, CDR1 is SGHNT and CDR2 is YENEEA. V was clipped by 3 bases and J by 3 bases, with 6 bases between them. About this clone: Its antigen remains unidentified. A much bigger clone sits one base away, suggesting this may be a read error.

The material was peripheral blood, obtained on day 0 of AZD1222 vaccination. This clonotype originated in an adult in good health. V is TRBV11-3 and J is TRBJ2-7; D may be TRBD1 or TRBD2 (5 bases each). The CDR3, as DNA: TGTGCCAGCAGCTTGGGGGTCTACGAGCAGTACTTC. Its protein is CASSLGVYEQYF. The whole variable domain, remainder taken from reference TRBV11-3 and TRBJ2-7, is EAGVVQSPRYKIIEKKQPVAFWCNPISGHNTLYWYLQNLGQGPELLIRYENEEAVDDSQLPKDRFSAERLKGVDSTLKIQPAELGDSAVYLCASSLGVYEQYFGPGTRLTVT.